This is a list of T cell receptor beta chains from one sample in a study of monozygotic twins with inflammatory bowel disease. One entry per CDR3 protein, without DNA, is what TCRdb gives after re-calling the 5' RACE reads. The listing records 150,000 to 200,000 distinct CDR3 sequences. The sample comprised blood. Receptor source: a human donor with ulcerative colitis or Crohn's disease, or a healthy co-twin of an affected twin (not recorded which). The CDR3 runs from the conserved cysteine through the conserved F or W.

J	V	CDR3
TRBJ1-1	TRBV20-1	CSARDNVFRGAVAEAFF
TRBJ2-7	TRBV6-2/TRBV6-3	CASSSQEGRPYEQYF
TRBJ1-2	TRBV5-1	CASSFNRAANYGYTF
TRBJ2-1	TRBV25-1	CASRGQGDFYNEQFF
TRBJ1-5	TRBV12-3/TRBV12-4	CASSYPGRAQHF
TRBJ1-4	TRBV20-1	CSASDRGRNEKLFF
TRBJ2-2	TRBV5-4	CASSPDRGREPGELFF
TRBJ1-1	TRBV28	CASSLWRRGIEAFF
TRBJ1-1	TRBV19	CASTPRREETEAFF
TRBJ2-1	TRBV7-3	CASSGLAGAYNEQFF
TRBJ2-5	TRBV5-6	CASSLGTPQETQYF
TRBJ1-1	TRBV6-2/TRBV6-3	CASSYGRDRSNTEAFF
TRBJ1-1	TRBV5-4	CASSRDEGTEAFF
TRBJ2-3	TRBV18	CASSPLYSTDTQYF
TRBJ2-4	TRBV18	CASSSGTSLAKNIQYF
TRBJ2-7	TRBV4-2	CASSQVGNSETYEQYF
TRBJ2-7	TRBV28	CASSSVWAYEQYF
TRBJ1-4	TRBV4-1	CASSQESGQAKIVWGEKLFF
TRBJ2-5	TRBV5-5	CASSLIRIQETQYF
TRBJ2-3	TRBV6-5	CASSYSLAGGPSTDTQYF
TRBJ2-2	TRBV27	CASSNRDSYAGELFF
TRBJ1-4	TRBV19	CASSSYRDADEKLFF
TRBJ2-2	TRBV6-5	CASSYLAGLAGGDRGELFF
TRBJ2-3	TRBV5-5	CASSPDRTNTDTQYF
TRBJ1-1	TRBV14	CASSQGTAFHRGDTEAFF
TRBJ2-4	TRBV19	CASRSDREGIQYF